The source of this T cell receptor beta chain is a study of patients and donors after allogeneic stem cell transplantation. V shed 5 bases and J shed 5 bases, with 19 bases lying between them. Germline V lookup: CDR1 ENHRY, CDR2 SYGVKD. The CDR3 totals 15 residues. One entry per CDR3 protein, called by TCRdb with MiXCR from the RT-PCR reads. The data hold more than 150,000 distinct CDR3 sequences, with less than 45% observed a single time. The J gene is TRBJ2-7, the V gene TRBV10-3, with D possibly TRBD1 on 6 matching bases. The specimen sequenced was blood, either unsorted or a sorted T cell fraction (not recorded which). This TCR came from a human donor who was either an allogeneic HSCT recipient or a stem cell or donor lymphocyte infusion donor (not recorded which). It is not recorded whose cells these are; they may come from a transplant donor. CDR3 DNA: TGTGCCATCAGTATTACAGGGAAGGGGATCGACGAGCAGTACTTC. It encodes CAISITGKGIDEQYF.